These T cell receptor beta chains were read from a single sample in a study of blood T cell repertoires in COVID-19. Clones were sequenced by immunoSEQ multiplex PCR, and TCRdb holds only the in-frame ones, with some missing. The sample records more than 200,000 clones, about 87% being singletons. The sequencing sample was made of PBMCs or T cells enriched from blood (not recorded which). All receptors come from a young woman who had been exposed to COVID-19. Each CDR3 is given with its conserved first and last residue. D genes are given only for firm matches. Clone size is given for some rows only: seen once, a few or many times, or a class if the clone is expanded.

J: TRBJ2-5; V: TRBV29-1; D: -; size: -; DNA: TGCAGCGTTGAAGTGGGAGGGGGAGAGACCCAGTACTTC; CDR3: CSVEVGGGETQYF
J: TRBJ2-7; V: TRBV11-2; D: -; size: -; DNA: TGTGCCAGCAGCTCGGGGTTGGGCTCCTACGAGCAGTACTTC; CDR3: CASSSGLGSYEQYF
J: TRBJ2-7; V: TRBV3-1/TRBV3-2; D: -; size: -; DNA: TGTGCCAGCAGCCAAGGGCCTGGGGTCCTAGCAAATTTCGGGAACCCCTACGAGCAGTACTTC; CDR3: CASSQGPGVLANFGNPYEQYF
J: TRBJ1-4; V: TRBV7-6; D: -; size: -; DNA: TGTGCCAGCAGCCAGGGTAATTCGGAGGAAAAACTGTTTTTT; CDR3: CASSQGNSEEKLFF
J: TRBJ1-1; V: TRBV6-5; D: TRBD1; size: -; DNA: TGTGCCAGCAGTTACGAGGGACAGCCGAACACTGAAGCTTTCTTT; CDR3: CASSYEGQPNTEAFF
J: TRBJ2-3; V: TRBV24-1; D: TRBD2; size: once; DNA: TGTGCCACCAGTGATTACACGGGAGGGTACACAGATACGCAGTATTTT; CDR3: CATSDYTGGYTDTQYF
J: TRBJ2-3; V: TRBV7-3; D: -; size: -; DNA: TGTGCCAGCAGCTTATTAGGAGGGTTGGGGACAGATACGCAGTATTTT; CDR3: CASSLLGGLGTDTQYF
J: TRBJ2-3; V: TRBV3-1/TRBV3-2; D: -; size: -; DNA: TGTGCCAGCAGCCAAGGGGGACCTTCGGGGGCAGATACGCAGTATTTT; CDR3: CASSQGGPSGADTQYF
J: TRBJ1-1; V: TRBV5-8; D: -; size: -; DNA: TGTGCCAGCAGCTTGCGGGTGAACACTGAAGCTTTCTTT; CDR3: CASSLRVNTEAFF
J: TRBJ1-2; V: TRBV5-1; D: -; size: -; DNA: TGCGCCAGCAGCCCGTCCAGGACAGAGTCGTATGGCTACACCTTC; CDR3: CASSPSRTESYGYTF
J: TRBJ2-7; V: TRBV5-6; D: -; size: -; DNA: TGTGCCAGCAGCTTGGCCCGTGGAGGGGGCAAGCCCGAGCAGTACTTC; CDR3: CASSLARGGGKPEQYF
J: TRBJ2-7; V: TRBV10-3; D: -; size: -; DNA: TGTGCCACACAAAGTGTGCAGGAGCAGTACTTC; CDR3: CATQSVQEQYF
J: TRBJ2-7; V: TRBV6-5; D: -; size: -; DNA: TGTGCCAGCAGGGGGACTGGGGCCCACGAGCAGTACTTC; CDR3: CASRGTGAHEQYF
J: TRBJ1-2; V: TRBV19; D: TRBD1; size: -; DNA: TGTGCCAGTAGTACATCCGGCGGACAGGGAATCATCGCCTATGGCTACACCTTC; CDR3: CASSTSGGQGIIAYGYTF
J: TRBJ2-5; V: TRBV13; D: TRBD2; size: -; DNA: TGTGCCAGCAGCTTAGCGACTAGCGGGAGGAGAGAGACCCAGTACTTC; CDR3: CASSLATSGRRETQYF
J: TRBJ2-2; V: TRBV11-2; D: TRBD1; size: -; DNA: TGTGCCAGCAGCGTAACCAGGGGGACCGGGGAGCTGTTTTTT; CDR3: CASSVTRGTGELFF
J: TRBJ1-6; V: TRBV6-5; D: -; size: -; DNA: TGTGCCAGCAGGATTGAAGGGGCACTTAATTCACCCCTCCACTTT; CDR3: CASRIEGALNSPLHF
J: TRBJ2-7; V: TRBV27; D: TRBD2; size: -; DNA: TGTGCCAGCGGAAAAATAGCGGGAGGGCCCTACGAGCAGTACTTC; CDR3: CASGKIAGGPYEQYF
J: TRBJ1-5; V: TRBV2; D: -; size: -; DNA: TGTGCCAGCAGTGGACAGGTAGCCAATCAGCCCCAGCATTTT; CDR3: CASSGQVANQPQHF
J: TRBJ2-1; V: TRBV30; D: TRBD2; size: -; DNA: TGTGCCTGGAGTGATCCGGGACTAGCGGGAATAGATGAGCAGTTCTTC; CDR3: CAWSDPGLAGIDEQFF
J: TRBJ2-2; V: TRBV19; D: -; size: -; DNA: TGTGCCAGTAGCCCTACACTACCGCTCGAAACCGGGGAGCTGTTTTTT; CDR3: CASSPTLPLETGELFF
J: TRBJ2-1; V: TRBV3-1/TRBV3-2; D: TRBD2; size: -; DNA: TGTGCCAGCAGCCCCGGGACTAGCGGTAACAATGAGCAGTTCTTC; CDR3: CASSPGTSGNNEQFF
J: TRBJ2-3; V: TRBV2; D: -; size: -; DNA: TGTGCCAGCAGTGGGTTGAGCGGAAGCCTCACAGATACGCAGTATTTT; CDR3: CASSGLSGSLTDTQYF
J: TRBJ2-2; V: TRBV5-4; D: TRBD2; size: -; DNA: TGTGCCAGCAGCCACTCGGGGGGGGCCACCGGGGAGCTGTTTTTT; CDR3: CASSHSGGATGELFF
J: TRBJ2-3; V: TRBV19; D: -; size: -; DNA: TGTGCCAGTAGTATAATGCTAGCGTCTGGCACAGATACGCAGTATTTT; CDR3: CASSIMLASGTDTQYF
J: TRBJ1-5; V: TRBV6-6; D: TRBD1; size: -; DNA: TGTGCCAGCAGTCCGTTTACCGGGACAGGGCATAATCAGCCCCAGCATTTT; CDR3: CASSPFTGTGHNQPQHF
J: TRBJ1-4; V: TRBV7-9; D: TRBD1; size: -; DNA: TGTGCCAGCAGCACCGCCCGGGACAGCGTTAATGAAAAACTGTTTTTT; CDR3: CASSTARDSVNEKLFF
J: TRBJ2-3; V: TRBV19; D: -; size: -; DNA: TGTGCCAGTAGTATGGCGCGGGTTAGCACAGATACGCAGTATTTT; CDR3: CASSMARVSTDTQYF
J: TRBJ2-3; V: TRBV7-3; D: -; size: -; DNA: TGTGCCAGCAGCCCCTCAGGGTATAGCGGAACCACAGATACGCAGTATTTT; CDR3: CASSPSGYSGTTDTQYF
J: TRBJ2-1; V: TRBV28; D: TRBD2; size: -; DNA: TGTGCCAGCAGTTCACTAGCGGGAGTTCTCAATGAGCAGTTCTTC; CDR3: CASSSLAGVLNEQFF